This TCR beta chain appears in the sequencing data of a study of blood T cells in healthy people across ages. Trimming stripped 6 bases from V and 4 bases from J, with 12 bases between. This CDR3 spans 13 amino acids. The germline gives CDR1 MDHEN, CDR2 SYDVKM. A second roughly 6 to 12 cycle PCR used barcoded and J-beta primers. MiXCR, applied by TCRdb to the 5' RACE reads, yields one record per CDR3 protein. The data hold around 790,000 distinct CDR3 sequences, with under 45% observed a single time. The source material was blood. The receptor was isolated from a man between 60 and 75 years old in good health. V usage is TRBV28 and J usage is TRBJ1-1; unclear D gene. The CDR3 nucleotides are TGTGCCAGCAGACTCGGGCAGCCCACTGAAGCTTTCTTT. Protein product: CASRLGQPTEAFF.